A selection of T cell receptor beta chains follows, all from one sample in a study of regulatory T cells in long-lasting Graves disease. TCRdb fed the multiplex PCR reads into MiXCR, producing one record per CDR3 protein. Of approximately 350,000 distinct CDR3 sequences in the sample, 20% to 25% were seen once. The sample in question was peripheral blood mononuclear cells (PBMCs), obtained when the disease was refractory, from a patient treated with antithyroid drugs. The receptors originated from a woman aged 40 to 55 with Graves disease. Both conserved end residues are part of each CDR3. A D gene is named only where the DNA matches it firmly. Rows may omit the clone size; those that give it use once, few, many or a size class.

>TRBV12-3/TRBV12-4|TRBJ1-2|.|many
TGTGCCAGCACATACATCCTGGGTTTCTATGGCTACACCTTC
CASTYILGFYGYTF
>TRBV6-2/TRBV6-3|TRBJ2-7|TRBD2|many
TGTGCCAGCAGCCCACTAGCGAACGAGCAGTACTTC
CASSPLANEQYF
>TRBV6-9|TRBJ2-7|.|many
TGTGCCAGCAGTTTTGACAGACCCGAGCAGTACTTC
CASSFDRPEQYF
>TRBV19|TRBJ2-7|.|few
TGTGCCAGTAGTCCCACCCTCTTGGCCGGCGAGCAGTACTTC
CASSPTLLAGEQYF
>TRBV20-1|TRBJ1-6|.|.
TGCAGTGCCAAACGGGACCGAGATTCACCCCTCCACTTT
CSAKRDRDSPLHF
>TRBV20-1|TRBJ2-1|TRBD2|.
TGCAGTGCTAGAGATATAAAGCGGGAGGGTAGCTCCTACAATGAGCAGTTCTTC
CSARDIKREGSSYNEQFF
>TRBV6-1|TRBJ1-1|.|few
TGTGCCAGCATGTCCCAAATTCGGGGCGGGGACACTGAAGCTTTCTTT
CASMSQIRGGDTEAFF
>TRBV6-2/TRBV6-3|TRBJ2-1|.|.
TGTGCCAGCAAGAGACGACTAGACAATGAGCAGTTCTTC
CASKRRLDNEQFF
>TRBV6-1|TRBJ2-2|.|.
TGTGCCAGCAGGCTCCCATTAGGGGAGCTGTTTTTT
CASRLPLGELFF
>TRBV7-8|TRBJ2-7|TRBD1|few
TGTGCCAGCAGCTGGGGACAGGGCGGGAACGAGCAGTACTTC
CASSWGQGGNEQYF
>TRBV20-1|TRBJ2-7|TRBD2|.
TGCAGTGCTAGAGATGGGGGGGACCCCTTCTTCGAGCAGTACTTC
CSARDGGDPFFEQYF
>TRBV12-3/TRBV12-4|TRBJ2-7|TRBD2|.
TGTGCCAGCAGTTTTGGCGGGGAGGGGTACGAGCAGTACTTC
CASSFGGEGYEQYF
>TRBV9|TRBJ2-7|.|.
TGTGCCAGCGGCGGGGCGGTAGCCTACGAGCAGTACTTC
CASGGAVAYEQYF
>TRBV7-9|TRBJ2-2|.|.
TGTGCCAGCAGCTTAGGGCCAGCGAACACCGGGGAGCTGTTTTTT
CASSLGPANTGELFF
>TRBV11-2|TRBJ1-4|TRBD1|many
TGTGCCAGCAGTTACAGGGGGGGTGATGAAAAACTGTTTTTT
CASSYRGGDEKLFF
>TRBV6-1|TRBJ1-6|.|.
TGTGCCAGCAGTGTCCGACAGGAAAATTCACCCCTCCACTTT
CASSVRQENSPLHF
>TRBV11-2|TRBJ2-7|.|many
TGTGCCAGCAGCTTAGGTAGCAGGGGACGGCTGTACTACGAGCAGTACTTC
CASSLGSRGRLYYEQYF
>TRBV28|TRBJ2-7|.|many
TGTGCCAGCCACGGCAGCAACTGCGAGCAGTACTTC
CASHGSNCEQYF
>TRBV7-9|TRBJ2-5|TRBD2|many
TGTGCCAGCAGCGACCCGGGACTAGCGGGATTACGGCAAGAGACCCAGTACTTC
CASSDPGLAGLRQETQYF
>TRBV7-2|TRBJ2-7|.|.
TGTGCCAGCAGCTTTACCCATCTCGCCCCTGTATTAGAGCAGTACTTC
CASSFTHLAPVLEQYF
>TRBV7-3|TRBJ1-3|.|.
TGTGCCAGCAGCCTATACTCTGGAAACACCATATATTTT
CASSLYSGNTIYF
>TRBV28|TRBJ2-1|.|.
TGTGCCAGCAATCAGCGTCTAACCTATAATGAGCAGTTCTTC
CASNQRLTYNEQFF
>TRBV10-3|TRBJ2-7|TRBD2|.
TGTGCCATCGGGACTAGCTCCTACGAGCAGCACTTC
CAIGTSSYEQHF
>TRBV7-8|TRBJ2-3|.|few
TGTGCCAGCAGCTTAGCAGTACTTTACACAGATACGCAGTATTTT
CASSLAVLYTDTQYF
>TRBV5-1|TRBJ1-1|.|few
TGCGCCAGCCACGGCCAGAACACTGAAGCTTTCTTT
CASHGQNTEAFF
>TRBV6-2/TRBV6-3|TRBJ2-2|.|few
TGTGCCAGCAGACACCAGACACTTCTGATTACCGGGGAGCTGTTTTTT
CASRHQTLLITGELFF
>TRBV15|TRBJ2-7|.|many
TGTGCCACCAGCATGTGGGCCGCTACGGGCGAGCAGTACTTC
CATSMWAATGEQYF
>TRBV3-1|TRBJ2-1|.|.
TGTGCCAGCACCCCACTTGCGGGATCTTACAATGAGCAGTTCTTC
CASTPLAGSYNEQFF
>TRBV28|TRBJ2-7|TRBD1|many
TGTGCCAGCAGTACGCCTCGGGACAGATACGAGCAGTACTTC
CASSTPRDRYEQYF
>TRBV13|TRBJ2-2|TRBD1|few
TGTGCCAGCAGTCTCGACAGGGTGTCGGGGGAGCTGTTTTTT
CASSLDRVSGELFF